This TCR beta chain is from a study of OX40 agonist ivuxolimab in advanced cancers. Clones were read by immunoSEQ multiplex PCR, and TCRdb kept only the in-frame ones, dropping some. The sample carries 25,000 to 30,000 clones, roughly 87% recorded once. This clone was counted between two and nine times. This CDR3 is built from 15 residues. The V gene's germline CDR1 is SNHLY and CDR2 FYNNEI. Deletions cut 6 bases from V and 2 bases from J, with 15 bases between. Sequenced material: CD4+ or CD8+ T cells sorted from blood, taken in a trial of the OX40 agonist ivuxolimab. The sequence was collected from an adult with an advanced solid tumor such as melanoma, head and neck, liver or kidney cancer. The chain is built from TRBV2 and TRBJ2-3, with D possibly being TRBD1 (6 bases). CDR3 amino acids: CASSNYRDTTDTQYF. The CDR3 DNA sequence: TGTGCCAGCAGCAACTACCGGGACACCACAGATACGCAGTATTTT.